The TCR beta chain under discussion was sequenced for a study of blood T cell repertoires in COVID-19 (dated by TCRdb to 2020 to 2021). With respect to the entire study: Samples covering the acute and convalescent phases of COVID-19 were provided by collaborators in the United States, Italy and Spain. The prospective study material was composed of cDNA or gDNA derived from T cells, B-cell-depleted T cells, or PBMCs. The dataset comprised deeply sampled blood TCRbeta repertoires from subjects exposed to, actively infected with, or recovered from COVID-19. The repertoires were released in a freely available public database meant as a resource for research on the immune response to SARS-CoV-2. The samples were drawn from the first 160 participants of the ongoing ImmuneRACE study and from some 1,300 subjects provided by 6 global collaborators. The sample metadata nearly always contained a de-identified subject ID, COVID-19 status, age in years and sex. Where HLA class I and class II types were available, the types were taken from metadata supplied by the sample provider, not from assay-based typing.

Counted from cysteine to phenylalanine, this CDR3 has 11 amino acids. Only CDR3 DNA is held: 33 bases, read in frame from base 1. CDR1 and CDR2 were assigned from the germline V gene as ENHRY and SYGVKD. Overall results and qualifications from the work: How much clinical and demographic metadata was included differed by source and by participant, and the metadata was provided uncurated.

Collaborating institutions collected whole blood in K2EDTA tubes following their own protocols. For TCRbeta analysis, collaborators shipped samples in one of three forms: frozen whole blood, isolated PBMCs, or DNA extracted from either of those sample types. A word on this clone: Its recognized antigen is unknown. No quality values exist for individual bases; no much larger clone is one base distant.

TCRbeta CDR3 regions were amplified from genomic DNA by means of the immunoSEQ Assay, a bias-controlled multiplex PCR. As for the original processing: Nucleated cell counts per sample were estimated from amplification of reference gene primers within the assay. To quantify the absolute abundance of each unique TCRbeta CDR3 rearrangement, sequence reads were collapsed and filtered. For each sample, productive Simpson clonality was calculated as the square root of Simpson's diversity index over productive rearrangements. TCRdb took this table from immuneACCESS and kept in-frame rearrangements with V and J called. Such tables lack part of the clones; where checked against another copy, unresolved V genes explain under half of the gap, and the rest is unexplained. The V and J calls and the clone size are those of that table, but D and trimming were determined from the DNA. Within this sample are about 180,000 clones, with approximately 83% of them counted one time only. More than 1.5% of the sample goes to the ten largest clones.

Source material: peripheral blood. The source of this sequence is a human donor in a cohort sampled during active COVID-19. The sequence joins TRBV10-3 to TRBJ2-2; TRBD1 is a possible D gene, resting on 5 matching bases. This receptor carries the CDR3 CASGSTGELFF. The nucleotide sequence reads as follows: TGTGCGTCAGGGTCCACCGGGGAGCTGTTTTTT.